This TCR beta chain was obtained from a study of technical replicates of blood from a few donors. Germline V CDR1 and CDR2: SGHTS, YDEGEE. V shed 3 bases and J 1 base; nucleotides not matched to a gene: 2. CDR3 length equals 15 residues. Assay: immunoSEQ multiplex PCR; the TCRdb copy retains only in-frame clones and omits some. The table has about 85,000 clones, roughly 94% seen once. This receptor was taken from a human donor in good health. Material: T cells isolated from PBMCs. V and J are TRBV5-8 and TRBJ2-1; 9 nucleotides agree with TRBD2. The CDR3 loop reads CASSSTSGSYNEQFF. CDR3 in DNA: TGTGCCAGCAGCTCTACTAGCGGGTCCTACAATGAGCAGTTCTTC.